A selection of T cell receptor beta chains follows, all from one sample in a study of response to subunit inactivated influenza vaccine. TCRdb re-analysed the RT-PCR reads in MiXCR, keeping a single row per CDR3 protein. Among more than 550,000 distinct CDR3 sequences, about 11% were seen once, and the ten largest hold approximately 11%. These same data were also listed under a study on T cells expressing NK-cell markers.

The sequencing here drew on PBMCs from blood, taken on the day of vaccination. These receptors were obtained from a man between 50 and 59 years old who received an inactivated influenza vaccine. The CDR3 runs from the conserved cysteine through the conserved F or W. The order of the fields is CDR3 DNA, CDR3 protein, clone size, V gene, J gene, D gene. D genes are given only for firm matches. Only part of the rows carry a size: once, few, many, or a class if the clone is expanded.

DNA: TGTGCCAGCAGCCGGACCGGGACTAGGCACTACAATGAGCAGTTCTTC; CDR3: CASSRTGTRHYNEQFF; size: few; V: TRBV6-1; J: TRBJ2-1; D: TRBD2
DNA: TGTGCCAGCAGCTTTTGGCGGGACGAGCAGTACTTC; CDR3: CASSFWRDEQYF; size: few; V: TRBV5-5; J: TRBJ2-7; D: -
DNA: TGTGCCAGCTCACCAGCTGGGAACACCGGGGAGCTGTTTTTT; CDR3: CASSPAGNTGELFF; size: -; V: TRBV18; J: TRBJ2-2; D: -
DNA: TGCGCCAGCAGCCAAGATGGGTGGGGGAGCGGTGGCTACACCTTC; CDR3: CASSQDGWGSGGYTF; size: -; V: TRBV4-3; J: TRBJ1-2; D: -
DNA: TGCAGTGCTAGAGATACGACAGGGGGCTCCTACGAGCAGTACTTC; CDR3: CSARDTTGGSYEQYF; size: -; V: TRBV20-1; J: TRBJ2-7; D: TRBD1
DNA: TGTGCCAGCAGTCCCCGGACAGGAGGACTAGGAGGTGAGCAGTTCTTC; CDR3: CASSPRTGGLGGEQFF; size: few; V: TRBV28; J: TRBJ2-1; D: -
DNA: TGTGCCACCAGCAGAGATGCCGGGAACTCCCCCTACGAGCAGTACTTC; CDR3: CATSRDAGNSPYEQYF; size: -; V: TRBV15; J: TRBJ2-7; D: -
DNA: TGCGCCAGCAGCTTGAATACAAAATCCCAAGAGACCCAGTACTTC; CDR3: CASSLNTKSQETQYF; size: -; V: TRBV5-1; J: TRBJ2-5; D: -
DNA: TGTGCCTGGAGTGTACTGACCTACCAGCAGTTCTTC; CDR3: CAWSVLTYQQFF; size: few; V: TRBV30; J: TRBJ2-1; D: -
DNA: TGTGCCAGCAGTTTAGGGACCTCCCGAGAATGGGAGCAGTACTTC; CDR3: CASSLGTSREWEQYF; size: few; V: TRBV9; J: TRBJ2-7; D: -
DNA: TGTGCCAGCTCCCCCCGAGGTAGCGAGCAGTACTTC; CDR3: CASSPRGSEQYF; size: -; V: TRBV18; J: TRBJ2-7; D: -
DNA: TGCGCCAGCAGCTTGGTTCAGAACACCGGGGAGCTGTTTTTT; CDR3: CASSLVQNTGELFF; size: many; V: TRBV5-1; J: TRBJ2-2; D: -
DNA: TGTGCCAGCAGCCCTCCCCGGACAGAACTCTACGAGCAGTACTTC; CDR3: CASSPPRTELYEQYF; size: few; V: TRBV7-2; J: TRBJ2-7; D: -
DNA: TGTGCCAGCAGCCGATCCCCGGGCTGGGACGGGGAGCTGTTTTTT; CDR3: CASSRSPGWDGELFF; size: few; V: TRBV9; J: TRBJ2-2; D: -
DNA: TGTGCCAGCAGCTTGTATGGGGCCGGGGAGCTGTTTTTT; CDR3: CASSLYGAGELFF; size: -; V: TRBV5-5; J: TRBJ2-2; D: -
DNA: TGTGCCAGCAGCCGACCGTCCAGGGGCCGAGAAGCTTTCTTT; CDR3: CASSRPSRGREAFF; size: few; V: TRBV7-6; J: TRBJ1-1; D: -
DNA: TGTGCCAGCAGCGTGACTAGCGGGAGCCTTGGAAATGAGCAGTTCTTC; CDR3: CASSVTSGSLGNEQFF; size: few; V: TRBV7-2; J: TRBJ2-1; D: TRBD2
DNA: TGCGCCAGCAGCCAGGTTATTTCGGGCCTCAGTTCCCTATACGAGCAGTACTTC; CDR3: CASSQVISGLSSLYEQYF; size: -; V: TRBV4-3; J: TRBJ2-7; D: -
DNA: TGTGCCAGCAGCGACCCTCTAGCGGGAGCGGGCACAGATACGCAGTATTTT; CDR3: CASSDPLAGAGTDTQYF; size: -; V: TRBV7-3; J: TRBJ2-3; D: TRBD2
DNA: TGTGCCAGCAGCTTAGATCAGGGAAGCTCTGGAAACACCATATATTTT; CDR3: CASSLDQGSSGNTIYF; size: many; V: TRBV11-2; J: TRBJ1-3; D: -
DNA: TGTGCCAGCAGTGACAGGGGGCTCGCTTTCTTT; CDR3: CASSDRGLAFF; size: few; V: TRBV25-1; J: TRBJ1-1; D: TRBD1
DNA: TGCGCCAGCAGCCCGACAGGGTTAGATACGCAGTATTTT; CDR3: CASSPTGLDTQYF; size: many; V: TRBV10-2; J: TRBJ2-3; D: TRBD1
DNA: TGTGCCAGCTCACCGAAGGGGGCGTCTGAAGCTTTCTTT; CDR3: CASSPKGASEAFF; size: few; V: TRBV18; J: TRBJ1-1; D: TRBD1
DNA: TGTGCCAGCAGCCAAGTTAGCGGGGCCTACGAGCAGTACTTC; CDR3: CASSQVSGAYEQYF; size: -; V: TRBV4-2; J: TRBJ2-7; D: TRBD2
DNA: TGTGCCAGCAACCCCAACGTGGGGGGAGGATTCTACTACACAGATACGCAGTATTTT; CDR3: CASNPNVGGGFYYTDTQYF; size: -; V: TRBV6-2/TRBV6-3; J: TRBJ2-3; D: -
DNA: TGTGCCAGCAGCTTAGGGATCGGTGGGGAGCTGTTTTTT; CDR3: CASSLGIGGELFF; size: -; V: TRBV11-2; J: TRBJ2-2; D: -
DNA: TGTGCCAGCAGCCTGGGCGTCCAGCGGGGCCCCCCCGGTACGCAGTATTTT; CDR3: CASSLGVQRGPPGTQYF; size: few; V: TRBV28; J: TRBJ2-3; D: TRBD2
DNA: TGTGCCAGCTCACCAGGCCCCGCGAACACCGGGGAGCTGTTTTTT; CDR3: CASSPGPANTGELFF; size: few; V: TRBV18; J: TRBJ2-2; D: -
DNA: TGTGCCAGCAGCACCGCGAGGGACAAAGCCAAAAACATTCAGTACTTC; CDR3: CASSTARDKAKNIQYF; size: few; V: TRBV7-9; J: TRBJ2-4; D: -
DNA: TGCAGTGCTGGTAGGGGCCACGAGCAGTACTTC; CDR3: CSAGRGHEQYF; size: few; V: TRBV20-1; J: TRBJ2-7; D: -
DNA: TGTGCCAGCAGCTTTGGGGAGGGAGGTTGGAATGAGCAGTTCTTC; CDR3: CASSFGEGGWNEQFF; size: few; V: TRBV7-2; J: TRBJ2-1; D: TRBD2
DNA: TGCGCCAGCAGCATTGGGACATCCCGAGGGGAGACCCAGTACTTC; CDR3: CASSIGTSRGETQYF; size: few; V: TRBV5-1; J: TRBJ2-5; D: -
DNA: TGCAGCGTTGAATTCGGTCCTTATGGCTACACCTTC; CDR3: CSVEFGPYGYTF; size: -; V: TRBV29-1; J: TRBJ1-2; D: -
DNA: TGTGCCAGCAGCTTCCTCCCAGGGACCGATAATTCACCCCTCCACTTT; CDR3: CASSFLPGTDNSPLHF; size: few; V: TRBV5-5; J: TRBJ1-6; D: -
DNA: TGTGCCACCAGCAGTGTCTACAGGGTTGGCGAGACCCAGTACTTC; CDR3: CATSSVYRVGETQYF; size: few; V: TRBV15; J: TRBJ2-5; D: -
DNA: TGTGCCTGGAGTTGGGGACTGACTGGAAACACCATATATTTT; CDR3: CAWSWGLTGNTIYF; size: -; V: TRBV30; J: TRBJ1-3; D: -
DNA: TGTGCCAGCAGAGGACCAGCGGGCGAGCAGTTCTTC; CDR3: CASRGPAGEQFF; size: -; V: TRBV6-5; J: TRBJ2-1; D: -
DNA: TGTGCCACCAGTGGGGAGGGGACAACCGGGGAGCTGTTTTTT; CDR3: CATSGEGTTGELFF; size: few; V: TRBV24-1; J: TRBJ2-2; D: -
DNA: TGCAGTGCTAGAGATAAGAGTAAGTGTCAGGGGGACACTGAAGCTTTCTTT; CDR3: CSARDKSKCQGDTEAFF; size: once; V: TRBV20-1; J: TRBJ1-1; D: TRBD1
DNA: TGTGCCAGCAGAGGACTAGAATTAGTCCGGGAGCTGTTTTTT; CDR3: CASRGLELVRELFF; size: -; V: TRBV6-2/TRBV6-3; J: TRBJ2-2; D: TRBD2
DNA: TGTGTCGCAAATCAGCCCCAGCATTTT; CDR3: CVANQPQHF; size: -; V: TRBV30; J: TRBJ1-5; D: -
DNA: TGTGCCAGCTCCCCTAAGGGGACAGCTTCCCCTGAAGCTTTCTTT; CDR3: CASSPKGTASPEAFF; size: few; V: TRBV18; J: TRBJ1-1; D: TRBD1
DNA: TGTGCCAGCAGTTTAGAGGACGCGAGCTCCTACGAGCAGTACTTC; CDR3: CASSLEDASSYEQYF; size: few; V: TRBV12-3/TRBV12-4; J: TRBJ2-7; D: -
DNA: TGTGCCAGCAGAGGTGGGACGGGGAGGCATCAGCCCCAGCATTTT; CDR3: CASRGGTGRHQPQHF; size: few; V: TRBV6-1; J: TRBJ1-5; D: -
DNA: TGCGCCAGCAGCTTGGTCGAGGGTGCGACCCCCTACGAGCAGTACTTC; CDR3: CASSLVEGATPYEQYF; size: few; V: TRBV5-1; J: TRBJ2-7; D: -
DNA: TGTGCCAGCAGCTTCCGAACAAGCGGCAATGAGCAGTTCTTC; CDR3: CASSFRTSGNEQFF; size: -; V: TRBV7-2; J: TRBJ2-1; D: -
DNA: TGTGCCAGCAGTTCGGGACAGGGCCGAAGAGAGACCCAGTACTTC; CDR3: CASSSGQGRRETQYF; size: few; V: TRBV12-3/TRBV12-4; J: TRBJ2-5; D: TRBD1
DNA: TGTGCCAGCTCGACAGGGTACACCGGGGAGCTGTTTTTT; CDR3: CASSTGYTGELFF; size: many; V: TRBV18; J: TRBJ2-2; D: TRBD1
DNA: TGCAGCGTTGAATACAGTTTAGATACGCAGTATTTT; CDR3: CSVEYSLDTQYF; size: -; V: TRBV29-1; J: TRBJ2-3; D: -